The table lists the clone carrying this T cell receptor (beta chain) with a few counts. The antigen remains undetermined. The sample belongs to a study of vaccination and CD4 T cells after COVID-19. Looking at the study overall: Participants were vaccinated with two doses, given as either BNT162b2 or mRNA-1273 vaccine.

The Oncomine TCR Beta short-read assay generated sequence data from the DNA of cultured CD4+ T cells. TCRdb fed the PCR reads into MiXCR, producing one record per CDR3 protein. This repertoire shows 13,000 or so distinct CDR3 sequences, roughly three fifths found once; its top ten account for under 20%. Germline CDR1 reads GTSNPN; CDR2 reads SVGIG (reference sequence). The CDR3 runs 12 residues. V lost 5 bases to trimming and J lost 7 bases; unmatched junction nucleotides: 5. The treatment was: roughly 10-day PBMC culture with coronavirus spike peptide pools or control peptides (ViraFEST assay). ViraFEST relied on peptide pools to expand antigen-specific T cells; the TCRs were sequenced afterward.

The TCR sequence derives from a human donor with COVID-19. The chain is built from TRBV30 and TRBJ1-1; 9 bases fit TRBD1. The source material was cultured CD4+ T cells from blood, sampled after SARS-CoV-2 vaccination. The CDR3: CAWGDREFEAFF. For the CDR3, the DNA is TGTGCCTGGGGGGACAGGGAGTTTGAAGCTTTCTTT.